The 18 T cell receptor beta chains below come from one sample, sequenced in a study of shared T cell receptors in the human thymus. Sequenced by immunoSEQ multiplex PCR; TCRdb stores in-frame clones only, minus some. The sample holds about 660,000 clones, approximately 89% seen once. The same sample was also studied in work on human thymus T cells.

Sequencing was performed on thymocytes. Source of these receptors: a boy less than two years old with a congenital heart defect.

V and J are TRBV6-5 and TRBJ2-7, with D possibly being TRBD2 (5 bases). The ends were cut back, 6 bases at V and 4 bases at J, with 13 bases in the middle. The CDR3 contains 13 residues. The germline gives CDR1 MNHEY, CDR2 SVGAGI. The CDR3 loop is CASSAPGKYEQYF. CDR3 nucleotide sequence: TGTGCCAGCAGCGCGCCGGGAAAGTACGAGCAGTACTTC.

This chain connects TRBV5-6 to TRBJ2-3; TRBD2 matches 14 bases. The CDR3 loop spans 17 amino acids. J was trimmed by 2 bases and V by 4 bases; bases with no gene match: 6. Germline CDR1 SGHDT, CDR2 YYEEEE. In DNA form, the CDR3 reads TGTGCCAGCAGCCCTAGACTAGCGGGAGGGTACACAGATACGCAGTATTTT. Its translation is CASSPRLAGGYTDTQYF.

This sequence joins TRBV7-9 and TRBJ2-4; maybe TRBD1 (5 bases). CDR1 and CDR2 (germline): SEHNR, FQNEAQ (reference sequence). V was clipped by 4 bases and J by 0 bases, with 16 bases between them. The CDR3 has 17 amino acids. The CDR3, as DNA: TGTGCCAGCAGCTATACTCAGGGAAAACTAGCCAAAAACATTCAGTACTTC. Encoded protein: CASSYTQGKLAKNIQYF.

The chain carries TRBV6-5 and TRBJ1-1; a possible D gene is TRBD1 (5 bases). Germline CDR1 MNHEY, CDR2 SVGAGI. Trimming took off 2 bases at V and 7 bases at J, with 8 bases between the two ends. The CDR3 consists of 12 residues. CDR3 coding DNA: TGTGCCAGCAGTTACCGGGGGTTTGAAGCTTTCTTT. It yields the protein CASSYRGFEAFF.

The rearrangement uses TRBV19 and TRBJ1-5; TRBD1 aligns across 12 bases. This CDR3 has 19 residues. Per germline, CDR1 LNHDA and CDR2 SQIVND (reference sequence). Germline trimming cut 2 bases from V and 7 bases from J; bases unmatched to any gene: 15. The CDR3, as DNA: TGTGCCAGTAGTATAAAGAAACCGGGACAGGGGGCCCGGAGGCAGCCCCAGCATTTT. The encoded protein is CASSIKKPGQGARRQPQHF.

The chain joins TRBV5-1 to TRBJ1-2; TRBD1 agrees at 9 bases. CDR1 is SGHRS and CDR2 is YFSETQ in the germline V gene. The CDR3 contains 14 residues. Losses at the gene ends were 3 bases for V and 8 bases for J; bases not matched to a gene: 8. CDR3 region: CASSYPGQGSGYTF. CDR3 DNA sequence: TGCGCCAGCAGCTATCCGGGACAGGGATCCGGCTACACCTTC.

CDR3 amino acids: CASSEDIGGKDYGYTF. Written as DNA, the CDR3 is TGTGCCAGCAGTGAAGATATAGGAGGAAAAGACTATGGCTACACCTTC. The gene calls are TRBV6-1 and TRBJ1-2, with D uncertain. Trimming took off 1 base at V and 3 bases at J, with 15 bases between the two ends. CDR3 size: 16 residues. Germline lookup yields CDR1 MNHNS and CDR2 SASEGT.

This clone was seen a single time. The gene calls are TRBV2 and TRBJ1-2; D possibly corresponds to TRBD1 (5 bases). Trimming took 9 bases from V and 4 from J, leaving 12 bases between them. This CDR3 region has 12 residues. Germline lookup yields CDR1 SNHLY and CDR2 FYNNEI. DNA of the CDR3: TGTGCCAGACAGGAAAAGGTCTATGGCTACACCTTC. It encodes CARQEKVYGYTF.

This chain uses TRBV18 with TRBJ2-7; the match to TRBD2 covers 8 bases. Germline lookup yields CDR1 KGHSH and CDR2 LQKENI. The CDR3 loop spans 16 amino acids. The J segment lost 0 bases and the V segment lost 3 bases, leaving 7 bases of the junction unmatched. The CDR3 loop is CASSPGLAESSYEQYF. In DNA, the CDR3 is TGTGCCAGCTCACCTGGACTAGCAGAGAGCTCCTACGAGCAGTACTTC.

This chain links TRBV7-9 with TRBJ2-7; TRBD1 might be the D (6 bases). The germline CDR1 and CDR2 sequences are SEHNR and FQNEAQ (reference sequence). The V and J ends lost 4 bases and 0 bases respectively, with 16 bases between them. The CDR3 extends over 16 amino acids. The CDR3 nucleotides read TGTGCCAGCAGCTCTGCCCGGGACAACAACTCCTACGAGCAGTACTTC. It is translated as CASSSARDNNSYEQYF.

This clone was counted once. The CDR3 loop is CASNLDREDYEQYF. The CDR3 DNA reads TGCGCCAGCAACCTGGACAGGGAGGATTACGAGCAGTACTTC. The rearrangement uses TRBV10-2 and TRBJ2-7; 8 bases match TRBD1. The V gene end was trimmed by 7 bases and the J gene end by 4 bases; junction bases not matched to a gene: 9. CDR3 size: 14 residues. Germline V gene data show CDR1 as WSHSY and CDR2 as SAAADI.

This clone appeared a few times. The chain is built from TRBV12-5 and TRBJ1-2; D perhaps matches TRBD1 (5 bases). CDR1 is LGHNT and CDR2 is FRNRAP in the germline V gene. The V and J ends lost 8 bases and 8 bases respectively, with 15 bases between them. The CDR3 is made up of 12 amino acids. The CDR3 here is CASTNRRDGYTF. CDR3 DNA: TGTGCTAGTACCAACAGGAGGGACGGCTACACCTTC.

V usage is TRBV7-9 and J usage is TRBJ2-5; possible D gene TRBD2, 6 bases. Deletions cut 2 bases from V and 14 bases from J, with 21 bases between. CDR1 SEHNR and CDR2 FQNEAQ come from the germline V gene (reference sequence). The CDR3 sequence is 14 residues long. CDR3 sequence reads: CASSLWDGSIGLYF. CDR3 DNA: TGTGCCAGCAGCTTATGGGACGGGAGTATTGGACTTTACTTC.

The table lists this clone with a count of one. One end of the junction is discordant with germline, which a read error may explain. V gene TRBV7-2 combines with J gene TRBJ1-1; 7 bases line up with TRBD1. Germline values: CDR1 SGHTA, CDR2 FQGNSA. The CDR3 is made up of 14 amino acids. The DNA for the CDR3 is TGTGCCAGCAGCTTAGGCCCGGACAGGACTGTAGCTTTCTTT. It codes for CASSLGPDRTVAFF.

For the CDR3, the DNA is TGTGCCTGGATATCCCCAGTAAGGGACAGGGGTTACTATGGCTACACCTTC. This encodes CAWISPVRDRGYYGYTF. The J gene is TRBJ1-2, the V gene TRBV30; TRBD1 aligns across 10 bases. V was clipped by 4 bases and J by 3 bases; unmatched bases: 14. Germline V lookup: CDR1 GTSNPN, CDR2 SVGIG (reference sequence). The CDR3 runs to 17 residues.

The chain is built from TRBV6-5 and TRBJ2-7, with 9 bases aligning to TRBD1. The CDR3 spans 14 residues. CDR1 is MNHEY and CDR2 is SVGAGI in the germline V gene. V was clipped by 2 bases and J by 1 base; unmatched bases: 0. In DNA form, the CDR3 reads TGTGCCAGCAGTTACGGACAGGGGTCCTACGAGCAGTACTTC. Protein sequence: CASSYGQGSYEQYF.

This chain uses TRBV6-1 with TRBJ2-7; D is perhaps TRBD2 (5 bases). The germline gives CDR1 MNHNS, CDR2 SASEGT. The V end lost 2 bases, the J end lost 2 bases, and 19 bases lay between the germline ends. The CDR3 contains 17 residues. The CDR3 is CASSEWKASTIPYEQYF. Here the CDR3 DNA reads TGTGCCAGCAGTGAATGGAAGGCTAGCACGATTCCCTACGAGCAGTACTTC.

The V and J genes are TRBV7-9 and TRBJ1-6, with D possibly being TRBD1 (6 bases). V shed 5 bases and J shed 7 bases, with 12 bases lying between them. The CDR3 has 14 residues. CDR1 is SEHNR, CDR2 FQNEAQ, per germline (reference sequence). The CDR3 sequence: CASSPLQGNSPLHF. CDR3 coding DNA: TGTGCCAGCAGCCCCTTACAGGGCAATTCACCCCTCCACTTT.